These 20 T cell receptor beta chains came from one sample sequenced in a study of cytomegalovirus exposure and HLA in healthy donors (dated by TCRdb to 2016 to 2017). Receptors were amplified or captured by the immunoSEQ multiplex PCR assay. For the multiplex PCR, a mixture combining 60 forward primers for TCR Vbeta segments and 13 reverse primers for TCR Jbeta segments was used. In its TCRdb copy, this immuneACCESS table keeps in-frame sequences only and misses some clones. Where compared with another copy, unresolved V genes explain less than half of these, and the others have no known cause. The sample yields some 130,000 clones; over 70% were counted once. Of the sample, over 2% falls within the top ten clones. Sequencing used PBMCs. The source of these receptors is a man between 25 and 39 years old in good health and CMV-seronegative.

This clone was found a few times. The rearrangement uses TRBV19 and TRBJ1-1, with unresolved D. This CDR3 contains 13 residues. CDR1 and CDR2 from the germline V gene are LNHDA and SQIVND (reference sequence). Trimming cost V 6 bases and J 3 bases, with 11 bases left between them. The CDR3 loop reads CASSLSGYTEAFF. CDR3 sequence (DNA): TGTGCCAGTAGCCTCAGCGGTTACACTGAAGCTTTCTTT.

The chain employs TRBV7-2 and TRBJ2-7, with D tentatively TRBD1 (6 bases). Trimming shortened V by 7 bases and J by 0 bases, and 7 bases separated the two germline ends. CDR3 length: 12 residues. Germline loops: CDR1 SGHTA, CDR2 FQGNSA. CDR3 sequence reads: CASKDSSYEQYF. In DNA form, the CDR3 reads TGTGCCAGCAAGGACAGCTCCTACGAGCAGTACTTC.

This clone has more than one count but fewer than ten. The chain is built from TRBV2 and TRBJ1-1; TRBD1 matches at 7 bases. CDR1 and CDR2 from the germline V gene are SNHLY and FYNNEI. The CDR3 contains 14 residues. V gave up 5 bases and J gave up 3 bases; unmatched junction bases: 6. CDR3: CASSMTGKDTEAFF. Written as DNA, the CDR3 is TGTGCCAGCAGTATGACAGGGAAGGACACTGAAGCTTTCTTT.

The rearrangement joins TRBV29-1 to TRBJ1-5, with unresolved D. V lost 5 bases, J lost 6 bases, and 11 bases lay in between. The CDR3 spans 12 residues. Germline V gene lookup returns CDR1 SQVTM and CDR2 ANQGSEA. The CDR3 DNA reads as TGCAGCGTTAAGGACTTCGGTCAGCCCCAGCATTTT. The encoded protein is CSVKDFGQPQHF.

This clone was recorded only once. V and J are TRBV5-1 and TRBJ2-5; D is unresolved. V lost 0 bases and J 5 bases, leaving 14 bases between the germline ends. This CDR3 is built from 15 residues. The germline V gene has CDR1 SGHRS and CDR2 YFSETQ. CDR3 amino acids: CASSLGRALHETQYF. CDR3 bases: TGCGCCAGCAGCTTGGGGAGAGCTCTTCACGAGACCCAGTACTTC.

This sequence joins TRBV11-2 and TRBJ2-5; maybe TRBD2 (5 bases). The CDR3 totals 14 residues. Germline V gene sequence: CDR1 SGHAT, CDR2 FQNNGV. V lost 5 bases and J lost 5, with 15 bases in between. CDR3: CASSPASLLETQYF. DNA of the CDR3: TGTGCCAGCAGCCCCGCTAGCTTACTGGAGACCCAGTACTTC.

The chain joins TRBV28 to TRBJ2-7; D unresolved. The V end was cut by 3 bases, the J end by 3 bases, with 6 bases between. Germline V gene data show CDR1 as MDHEN and CDR2 as SYDVKM. The CDR3 is 12 amino acids. Here the CDR3 DNA reads TGTGCCAGCAGTTTTGCGAGCTACGAGCAGTACTTC. Its translation is CASSFASYEQYF.

This clone was detected only a few times. The rearrangement links TRBV9 to TRBJ2-5, with TRBD1 matching 7 bases. Trimming took 4 bases from V and 5 from J; bases not matched to a gene: 8. CDR1 is SGDLS, CDR2 YYNGEE, per germline. This CDR3 has 14 amino acids. Here the CDR3 reads CASSPTTGRETQYF. The CDR3 bases are TGTGCCAGCAGCCCTACGACAGGGCGGGAGACCCAGTACTTC.

This chain links TRBV6-5 with TRBJ2-7, with a weak D call TRBD2 (6 bases). V lost 7 bases and J lost 3, with 13 bases in between. In germline, CDR1 is MNHEY, CDR2 SVGAGI. This CDR3 has 13 residues. CDR3 protein: CASNRLGVYEQYF. CDR3 DNA: TGTGCCAGCAACCGACTAGGAGTCTACGAGCAGTACTTC.

The chain combines TRBV10-3 with TRBJ2-5; 9 bases agree with TRBD1. The CDR3 contains 17 residues. Trimming at V came to 0 bases and at J to 5 bases, leaving 10 bases not matched to a gene. Germline values: CDR1 ENHRY, CDR2 SYGVKD. The CDR3 is CAISESFGQGKGETQYF. The CDR3 coding sequence is TGTGCCATCAGTGAGTCATTTGGACAGGGGAAAGGGGAGACCCAGTACTTC.

The chain joins TRBV11-3 to TRBJ2-7; D unclear. The germline V gene has CDR1 SGHNT and CDR2 YENEEA. The CDR3 is made up of 14 amino acids. Trimming took 3 bases from V and 2 from J, leaving 11 bases between them. The CDR3 sequence: CASSLSGDTYEQYF. The CDR3, as DNA: TGTGCCAGCAGCTTGTCAGGCGATACCTACGAGCAGTACTTC.

This clone was recorded a few times. The chain has TRBV6-5 and TRBJ2-3; TRBD1 might be the D (6 bases). V was clipped by 6 bases and J by 7 bases, with 8 bases between them. CDR1 is MNHEY, CDR2 SVGAGI, per germline. The CDR3 is made up of 11 amino acids. The DNA for the CDR3 is TGTGCCAGCAGCCAGGGGAATACGCAGTATTTT. This codes for CASSQGNTQYF.

The rearrangement links TRBV14 to TRBJ1-2; 8 positions agree with TRBD1. V shed 4 bases and J 0 bases; nucleotides not matched to a gene: 13. Germline V gene lookup returns CDR1 SGHDN and CDR2 FVKESK. There are 18 residues in the CDR3. CDR3 protein: CASSLQSGTGASNYGYTF. Written as DNA, the CDR3 is TGTGCCAGCAGCCTTCAGTCCGGGACAGGAGCCTCTAACTATGGCTACACCTTC.

CDR3 sequence reads: CASSQVGISGRTDTQYF. The CDR3 nucleotides read TGTGCCAGCAGCCAAGTGGGGATTAGCGGGAGAACAGATACGCAGTATTTT. The chain recombines TRBV4-2 with TRBJ2-3, with 9 nucleotides matching TRBD2. V was clipped by 1 base and J by 3 bases; unmatched bases: 8. Looked up from germline, CDR1 is LGHNA and CDR2 is YNFKEQ. The CDR3 length is 17 residues.

V and J are TRBV28 and TRBJ1-5; perhaps TRBD1 as D (6 bases). The CDR3 runs to 15 residues. V shed 2 bases and J shed 6 bases, with 14 bases lying between them. The germline V gene encodes CDR1 MDHEN and CDR2 SYDVKM. The CDR3 DNA follows: TGTGCCAGCAGTTTACCAGGGGCCGGTATTCAGCCCCAGCATTTT. Translating gives CASSLPGAGIQPQHF.

The gene calls are TRBV28 and TRBJ1-5; unclear D gene. V was trimmed by 6 bases and J by 11 bases, leaving 17 bases between them. Germline CDR1 is MDHEN and CDR2 is SYDVKM. The length of the CDR3 is 13 residues. The DNA for the CDR3 is TGTGCCAGCAGCCCGCCGGCTCGGGAGACCCAGCATTTT. This gives the protein CASSPPARETQHF.

V gene TRBV19 combines with J gene TRBJ2-7, with TRBD2 identical over 8 bases. The CDR3 is 14 amino acids. Germline V gives CDR1 LNHDA, CDR2 SQIVND (reference sequence). J lost 5 bases, V lost 4 bases, and 7 bases had no gene match. The CDR3 here is CASSTLAGRDEQYF. The CDR3 DNA reads as TGTGCCAGTAGTACTTTAGCGGGACGAGACGAGCAGTACTTC.

The chain has TRBV6-5 and TRBJ2-1; D is possibly TRBD1 (6 bases). V was pared by 2 bases and J by 3 bases, with 14 bases between. This CDR3 has 16 amino acids. The germline V gene has CDR1 MNHEY and CDR2 SVGAGI. In nucleotides, the CDR3 is TGTGCCAGCAGTTACATGGGGGCCAGAGGCTACAATGAGCAGTTCTTC. Translating gives CASSYMGARGYNEQFF.

This chain joins TRBV28 and TRBJ2-7, with a possible D match to TRBD1 (6 bases). Trimming stripped 8 bases from V and 2 bases from J, with 16 bases between. The CDR3 totals 14 residues. Germline V lookup: CDR1 MDHEN, CDR2 SYDVKM. The CDR3 DNA reads as TGTGCCAGCGGGACAAGCTCTCCCACCTACGAGCAGTACTTC. It specifies CASGTSSPTYEQYF.

This chain links TRBV6-5 with TRBJ1-1, with 7 bases aligning to TRBD1. The CDR3 covers 13 residues. The ends lost 4 bases at V and 11 bases at J; junction bases unmatched: 10. Germline V lookup: CDR1 MNHEY, CDR2 SVGAGI. CDR3 sequence reads: CASSSDRDKGAFF. The DNA for the CDR3 is TGTGCCAGCAGTTCCGACAGGGACAAGGGCGCTTTCTTT.